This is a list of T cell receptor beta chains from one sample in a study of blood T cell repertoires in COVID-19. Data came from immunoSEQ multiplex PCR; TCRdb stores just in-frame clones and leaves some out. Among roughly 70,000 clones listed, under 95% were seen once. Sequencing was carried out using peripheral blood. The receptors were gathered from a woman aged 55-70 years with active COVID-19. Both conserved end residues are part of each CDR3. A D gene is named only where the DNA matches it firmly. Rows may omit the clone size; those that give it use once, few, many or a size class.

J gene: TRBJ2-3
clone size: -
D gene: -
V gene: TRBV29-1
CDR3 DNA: TGCAGCGTCCTCCCCCTGACAACCTTCTCCACAGATACGCAGTATTTT
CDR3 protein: CSVLPLTTFSTDTQYF

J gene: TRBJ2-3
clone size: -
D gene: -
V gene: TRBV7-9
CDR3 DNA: TGTGCCAGCAGCCCCACCCCTAGCGCAGATACGCAGTATTTT
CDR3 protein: CASSPTPSADTQYF

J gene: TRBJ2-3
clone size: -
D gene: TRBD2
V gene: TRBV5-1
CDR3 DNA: TGCGCCAGCAGCCAACCGGGACTAGGGACAGATACGCAGTATTTT
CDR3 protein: CASSQPGLGTDTQYF

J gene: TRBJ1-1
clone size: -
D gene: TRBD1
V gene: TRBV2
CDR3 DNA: TGTGCCAGCAGTGACGACAGGGGGCGAAGGAGCACTGAAGCTTTCTTT
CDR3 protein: CASSDDRGRRSTEAFF

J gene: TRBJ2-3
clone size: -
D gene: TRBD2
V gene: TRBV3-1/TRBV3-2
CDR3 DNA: TGTGCCAGCAGCCAAGATATTTCTACTAGCGGTACAGATACGCAGTATTTT
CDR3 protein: CASSQDISTSGTDTQYF

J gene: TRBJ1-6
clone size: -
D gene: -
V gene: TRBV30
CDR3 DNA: TGTGCCTGGAGTGTAACGGGACAAAATTCACCCCTCCACTTT
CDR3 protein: CAWSVTGQNSPLHF

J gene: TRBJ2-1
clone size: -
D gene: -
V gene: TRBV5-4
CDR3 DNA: TGTGCCAGCAGCTTGCCGGCAGGGGAGCGTGAGCAGTTCTTC
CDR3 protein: CASSLPAGEREQFF

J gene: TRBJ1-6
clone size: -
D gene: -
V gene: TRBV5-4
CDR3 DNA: TGTGCCAGCAGCTTGGAATCGGGGTCTTATTCACCCCTCCACTTT
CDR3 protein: CASSLESGSYSPLHF

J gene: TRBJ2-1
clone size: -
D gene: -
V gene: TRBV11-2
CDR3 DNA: TGTGCCAGCAGCTTAGGTCCGGTAAATGAGCAGTTCTTC
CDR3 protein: CASSLGPVNEQFF

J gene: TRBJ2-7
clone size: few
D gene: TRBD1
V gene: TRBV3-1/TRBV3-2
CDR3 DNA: TGTGCCAGCAGCCGACAGGGCGAGCAGTACTTC
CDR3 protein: CASSRQGEQYF

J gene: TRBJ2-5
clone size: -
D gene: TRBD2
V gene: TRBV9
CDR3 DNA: TGTGCCAGCAGCGTGCTAGCGGCCCAAGAGACCCAGTACTTC
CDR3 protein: CASSVLAAQETQYF

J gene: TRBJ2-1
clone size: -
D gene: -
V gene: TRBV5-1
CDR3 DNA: TGCGCCAGCAGCTTGCGACCGGACACCTACAATGAGCAGTTCTTC
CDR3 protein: CASSLRPDTYNEQFF

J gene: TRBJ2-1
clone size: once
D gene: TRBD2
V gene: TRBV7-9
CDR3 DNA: TGTGCCAGCAGCCCGGGAGCGGGAGATCCCCGTGAGCAGTTCTTC
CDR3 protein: CASSPGAGDPREQFF

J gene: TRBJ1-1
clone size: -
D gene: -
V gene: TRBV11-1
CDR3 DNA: TGTGCCAGCAGCAAGACAGGGAACACTGAAGCTTTCTTT
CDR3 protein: CASSKTGNTEAFF

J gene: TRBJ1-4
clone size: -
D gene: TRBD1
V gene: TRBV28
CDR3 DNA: TGTGCCAGCAGTTTTGATCCAGGGGGCGATAAACTGTTTTTT
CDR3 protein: CASSFDPGGDKLFF

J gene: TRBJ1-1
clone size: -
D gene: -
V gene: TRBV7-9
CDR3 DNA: TGTGCCAGCAGCCCTTTCACTGAAGCTTTCTTT
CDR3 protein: CASSPFTEAFF

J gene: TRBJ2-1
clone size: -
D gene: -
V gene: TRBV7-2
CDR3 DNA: TGTGCCAGCAGCTTGTTTTCGGGAGTGGAGAACGAGCAGTTCTTC
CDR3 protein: CASSLFSGVENEQFF

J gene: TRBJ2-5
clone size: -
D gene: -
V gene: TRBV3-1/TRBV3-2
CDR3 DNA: TGTGCCAGCAGCCAAGCGCCAGACCAAGAGACCCAGTACTTC
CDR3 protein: CASSQAPDQETQYF

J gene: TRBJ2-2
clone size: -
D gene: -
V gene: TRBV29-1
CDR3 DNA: TGCAGCGTTGGGAACGGGTACACCGGGGAGCTGTTTTTT
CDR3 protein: CSVGNGYTGELFF

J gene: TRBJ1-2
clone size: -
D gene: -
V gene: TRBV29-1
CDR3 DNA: TGCAGCGTTGAGGACATAAACTACACCTTC
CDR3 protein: CSVEDINYTF

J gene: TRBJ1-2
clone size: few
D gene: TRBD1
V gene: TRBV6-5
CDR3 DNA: TGTGCCAGCAGACGACAGGGGAAGGATGGCTACACCTTC
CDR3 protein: CASRRQGKDGYTF

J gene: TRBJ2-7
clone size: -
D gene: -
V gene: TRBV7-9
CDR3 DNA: TGTGCCAGCACCGGAGACTCCTACGAGCAGTACTTC
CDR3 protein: CASTGDSYEQYF

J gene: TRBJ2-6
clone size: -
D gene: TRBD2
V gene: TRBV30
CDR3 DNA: TGTGCCTGGAGTTGGGAGGGCACTGGGGCCAACGTCCTGACTTTC
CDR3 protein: CAWSWEGTGANVLTF

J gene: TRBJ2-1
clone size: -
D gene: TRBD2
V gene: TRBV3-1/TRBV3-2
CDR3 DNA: TGTGCCAGCAGCCTCGGGAGGGCCGGGTATGAGCAGTTCTTC
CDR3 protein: CASSLGRAGYEQFF

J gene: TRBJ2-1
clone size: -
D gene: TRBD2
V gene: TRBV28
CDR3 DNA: TGTGCCAGCAGTTTTGTCGGGACTAGCGGGAAACGTTACTCCTACAATGAGCAGTTCTTC
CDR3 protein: CASSFVGTSGKRYSYNEQFF

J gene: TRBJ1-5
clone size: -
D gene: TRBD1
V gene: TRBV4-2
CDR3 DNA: TGTGCCAGCAGCCAAGAAGGGACAGGCACTCAGCCCCAGCATTTT
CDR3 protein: CASSQEGTGTQPQHF

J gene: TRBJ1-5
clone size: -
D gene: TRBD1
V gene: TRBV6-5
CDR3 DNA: TGTGCCAGCAGCACCGACAGGGGCCAGCCCCAGCATTTT
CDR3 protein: CASSTDRGQPQHF

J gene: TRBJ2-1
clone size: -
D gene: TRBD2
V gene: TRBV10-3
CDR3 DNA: TGTGCCATCAGCGGCACCCCCGGACTAGCGGGGGGCCGAGACAATGAGCAGTTCTTC
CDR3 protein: CAISGTPGLAGGRDNEQFF

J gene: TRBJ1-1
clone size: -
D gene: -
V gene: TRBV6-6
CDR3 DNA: TGTGCCAGCAGTGGGAAAGGGCGGGCTACCACTGAAGCTTTCTTT
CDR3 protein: CASSGKGRATTEAFF

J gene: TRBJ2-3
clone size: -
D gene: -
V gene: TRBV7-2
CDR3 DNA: TGTGCCAGCAGCTTAGATCATCTCAGGGGAGCAGATACGCAGTATTTT
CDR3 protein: CASSLDHLRGADTQYF

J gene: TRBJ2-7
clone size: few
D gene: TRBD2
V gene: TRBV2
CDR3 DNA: TGTGCCAGCAGGAGCGGGGACGTGGCCTACGAGCAGTACTTC
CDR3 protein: CASRSGDVAYEQYF

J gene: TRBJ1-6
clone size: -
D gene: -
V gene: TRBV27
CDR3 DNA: TGTGCCAGCAGATATCAGGGTTCCTATAATTCACCCCTCCACTTT
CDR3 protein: CASRYQGSYNSPLHF

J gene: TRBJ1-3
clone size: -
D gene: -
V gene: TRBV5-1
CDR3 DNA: TGCGCCAGCAGAGAGACAGAGTCAAGAAACACCATATATTTT
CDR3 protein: CASRETESRNTIYF

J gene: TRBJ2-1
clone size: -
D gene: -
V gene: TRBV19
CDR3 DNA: TGTGCCAGTAGCGGCGGGACTCGTCGCTACAATGAGCAGTTCTTC
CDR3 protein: CASSGGTRRYNEQFF

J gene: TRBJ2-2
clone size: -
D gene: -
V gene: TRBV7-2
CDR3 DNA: TGTGCCAGCAGCTCCGGTAGCGTCGGGGAGCTGTTTTTT
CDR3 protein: CASSSGSVGELFF

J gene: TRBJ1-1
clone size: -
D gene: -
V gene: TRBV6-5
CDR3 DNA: TGTGCCAGCAGGGAGACAGTGGGCACTGAAGCTTTCTTT
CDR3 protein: CASRETVGTEAFF

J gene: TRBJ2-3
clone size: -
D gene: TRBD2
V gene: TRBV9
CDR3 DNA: TGTGCCAGCAGCTTAGGTCGCTGGGGACTAGCGAACACAGATACGCAGTATTTT
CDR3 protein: CASSLGRWGLANTDTQYF

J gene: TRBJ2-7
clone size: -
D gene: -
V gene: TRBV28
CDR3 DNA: TGTGCCAGCAGTCACGTCCCGGGACTTTCTTCCTACGAGCAGTACTTC
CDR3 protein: CASSHVPGLSSYEQYF

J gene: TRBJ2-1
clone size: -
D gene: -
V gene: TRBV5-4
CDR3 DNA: TGTGCCAGCAGCTCGCATACAGGGACGTGGTACAATGAGCAGTTCTTC
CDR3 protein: CASSSHTGTWYNEQFF

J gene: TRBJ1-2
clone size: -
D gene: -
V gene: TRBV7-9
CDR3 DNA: TGTGCCAGCAGCCCATCAGGGGAGTTGGGCTACACCTTC
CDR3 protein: CASSPSGELGYTF

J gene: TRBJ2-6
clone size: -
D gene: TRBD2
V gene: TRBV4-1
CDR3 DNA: TGCGCCAGCAGCCAAATCACGGGGGGAGGTCGCTCTGGGGCCAACGTCCTGACTTTC
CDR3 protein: CASSQITGGGRSGANVLTF

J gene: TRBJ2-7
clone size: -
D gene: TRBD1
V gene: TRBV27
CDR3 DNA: TGTGCCAGCAGTTTAGACCCGGGACAGAGCTCCTACGAGCAGTACTTC
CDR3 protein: CASSLDPGQSSYEQYF

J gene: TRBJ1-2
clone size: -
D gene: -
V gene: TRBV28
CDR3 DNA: TGTGCCAGCAGTTTCCAAGTCATGGCCTATGGCTACACCTTC
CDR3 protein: CASSFQVMAYGYTF

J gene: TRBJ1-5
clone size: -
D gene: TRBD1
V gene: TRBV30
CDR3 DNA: TGTGCCTGGAGTGGGGTGACAGGGAAAATGGACAATCAGCCCCAGCATTTT
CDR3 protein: CAWSGVTGKMDNQPQHF

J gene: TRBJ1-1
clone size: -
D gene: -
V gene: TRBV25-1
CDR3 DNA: TGTGCCAGCAGTGATGATGGGAGGACTGAAGCTTTCTTT
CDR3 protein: CASSDDGRTEAFF

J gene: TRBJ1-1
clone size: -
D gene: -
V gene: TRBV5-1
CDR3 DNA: TGCGCCAGCAGCACTCAGAACACTGAAGCTTTCTTT
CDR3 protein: CASSTQNTEAFF

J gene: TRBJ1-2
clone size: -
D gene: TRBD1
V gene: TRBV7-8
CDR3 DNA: TGTGCCAGCAGCTTAGAAAGGGGACAGGTAGATGGCTACACCTTC
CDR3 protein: CASSLERGQVDGYTF

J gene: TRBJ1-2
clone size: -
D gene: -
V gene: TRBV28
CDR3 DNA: TGTGCCAGCAGTAAAACGGGACACCAAAACTATGGCTACACCTTC
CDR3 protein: CASSKTGHQNYGYTF